The 22 T cell receptor beta chains given below trace back to one sample, sequenced in a study of T cell responses to AZD1222 COVID-19 vaccine. Some clones are missing from TCRdb's copy, which holds only in-frame ones; the method was immunoSEQ multiplex PCR. The table shows tens of thousands of clones, with more than 70% occurring only once. The material was peripheral blood, obtained 28 days after the second AZD1222 dose. These receptors came from an adult who received the AZD1222 COVID-19 vaccine.

J is TRBJ2-1 and V is TRBV2, with D perhaps matching TRBD2 (5 bases). Germline values: CDR1 SNHLY, CDR2 FYNNEI. V lost 4 bases and J 1 base, leaving 11 bases between the germline ends. The CDR3 contains 15 residues. The CDR3 is CASSVQRTSYNEQFF. The CDR3, as DNA: TGTGCCAGCAGTGTACAGCGGACTTCCTACAATGAGCAGTTCTTC.

The chain uses TRBV7-9 and TRBJ2-1; 9 positions match TRBD2. Germline V lookup: CDR1 SEHNR, CDR2 FQNEAQ (reference sequence). The CDR3 covers 17 residues. J was trimmed by 0 bases and V by 5 bases; bases with no gene match: 8. As DNA, the CDR3 is TGTGCCAGCAGCGCCGGACTAGCGTTTAGCTCCTACAATGAGCAGTTCTTC. This encodes CASSAGLAFSSYNEQFF.

The rearrangement links TRBV11-2 to TRBJ2-7, with D possibly being TRBD2 (6 bases). CDR3 length equals 15 residues. Germline V gives CDR1 SGHAT, CDR2 FQNNGV. V was clipped by 4 bases and J by 0 bases, with 13 bases between them. This CDR3 is CASSSQVGGSYEQYF. Here the CDR3 DNA reads TGTGCCAGCAGCTCACAGGTGGGGGGCTCCTACGAGCAGTACTTC. Combining the CDR3 with reference TRBV11-2 and TRBJ2-7 gives the whole variable domain EAGVAQSPRYKIIEKRQSVAFWCNPISGHATLYWYQQILGQGPKLLIQFQNNGVVDDSQLPKDRFSAERLKGVDSTLKIQPAKLEDSAVYLCASSSQVGGSYEQYFGPGTRLTVT.

This clone was recorded a few times. This sample also contains other DNA sequences that code for the same CDR3. V usage is TRBV19 and J usage is TRBJ2-4, with 8 bases that match TRBD1. Germline CDR1 and CDR2: LNHDA and SQIVND (reference sequence). This CDR3 has 13 residues. Germline trimming cut 5 bases from V and 4 bases from J; bases unmatched to any gene: 1. The CDR3 nucleotides read TGTGCCAGTAGTCGACAGGGGAAAAACATTCAGTACTTC. Translation: CASSRQGKNIQYF.

The V and J genes are TRBV18 and TRBJ1-1; perhaps TRBD1 as D (6 bases). With 2 bases removed from V and 2 bases from J, the gap between germline ends came to 15 bases. The CDR3 covers 16 residues. Germline V CDR1 and CDR2: KGHSH, LQKENI. CDR3 sequence: CASSPSGGGTNTEAFF. The CDR3 DNA reads TGTGCCAGCTCACCATCTGGGGGAGGGACAAACACTGAAGCTTTCTTT.

J is TRBJ1-2 and V is TRBV7-9, with 7 nucleotides matching TRBD1. CDR3 length equals 13 residues. Germline CDR1 reads SEHNR; CDR2 reads FQNEAQ (reference sequence). V lost 3 bases, J lost 7 bases, and 5 bases stayed unmatched. The CDR3 DNA follows: TGTGCCAGCAGCTTCGGACAGGAAGGTGGCTACACCTTC. Its translation: CASSFGQEGGYTF.

The V call is TRBV19, the J call TRBJ1-6, with D hard to call. V lost 4 bases and J lost 0, with 13 bases in between. Germline assignment: CDR1 LNHDA and CDR2 SQIVND (reference sequence). The CDR3 covers 17 residues. The CDR3 DNA is TGTGCCAGTAGTACTTCCGGCTTGAGCTCCTATAATTCACCCCTCCACTTT. This gives the protein CASSTSGLSSYNSPLHF.

The J gene is TRBJ2-7, the V gene TRBV11-2, with 8 bases aligning to TRBD2. V shed 5 bases, J shed 3 bases, and the junction held 12 bases outside the gene matches. There are 16 residues in the CDR3. Germline V gene lookup returns CDR1 SGHAT and CDR2 FQNNGV. The DNA of the CDR3 is TGTGCCAGCAGCCCGGGGGGAGGCGGGAGGCTCTACGAGCAGTACTTC. It translates to CASSPGGGGRLYEQYF.

This chain joins TRBV19 and TRBJ1-1; D gene unclear. In germline, CDR1 is LNHDA, CDR2 SQIVND (reference sequence). CDR3 size: 14 residues. V lost 6 bases and J 1 base, leaving 12 bases between the germline ends. The CDR3 spells CASSLSGPNTEAFF. CDR3 DNA sequence: TGTGCCAGTAGCTTAAGCGGTCCGAACACTGAAGCTTTCTTT.

This clone appeared a single time. This sequence joins TRBV7-3 and TRBJ2-1; weak D call: TRBD1 (6 bases). Trimming took 5 bases from V and 7 from J, leaving 9 bases between them. Germline CDR1 and CDR2: SGHTA and FQGTGA. This CDR3 region has 12 residues. CDR3 coding DNA: TGTGCCAGCAGCGAACAGGGTAATGAGCAGTTCTTC. This translates into CASSEQGNEQFF.

CDR3 in amino acids: CASSDGLAGYNEQFF. CDR3 DNA sequence: TGTGCCAGCAGTGACGGACTAGCGGGTTACAATGAGCAGTTCTTC. The chain is built from TRBV6-4 and TRBJ2-1, with TRBD2 matching 11 bases. The CDR3 totals 15 residues. Germline V gives CDR1 MRHNA, CDR2 SNTAGT. The ends lost 2 bases at V and 4 bases at J; junction bases unmatched: 1.

The V call is TRBV7-9, the J call TRBJ2-3; 11 bases align to TRBD2. V dropped 5 bases and J dropped 0; count of bases not matched to a gene: 4. CDR3 length equals 16 residues. CDR1 is SEHNR and CDR2 is FQNEAQ in the germline V gene (reference sequence). The CDR3: CASSVGLAASTDTQYF. CDR3 DNA: TGTGCCAGCAGCGTGGGACTAGCGGCGAGCACAGATACGCAGTATTTT.

The table lists this clone with a count of one. The chain carries TRBV18 and TRBJ2-2, with TRBD2 identical over 8 bases. This CDR3 has 17 residues. V lost 2 bases, J lost 3 bases, and 8 bases stayed unmatched. CDR1 and CDR2 (germline): KGHSH, LQKENI. In nucleotides, the CDR3 is TGTGCCAGCTCACCAGAGGTAGCGGGAAAGTACACCGGGGAGCTGTTTTTT. Translating it yields CASSPEVAGKYTGELFF. Together with reference TRBV18 and TRBJ2-2, the CDR3 gives the full variable domain: NAGVMQNPRHLVRRRGQEARLRCSPMKGHSHVYWYRQLPEEGLKFMVYLQKENIIDESGMPKERFSAEFPKEGPSILRIQQVVRGDSAAYFCASSPEVAGKYTGELFFGEGSRLTVL.

The chain is built from TRBV7-7 and TRBJ2-5; unclear D gene. Germline lookup yields CDR1 SSHAT and CDR2 FNYEAQ (reference sequence). V lost 0 bases and J lost 5, with 10 bases in between. This CDR3 spans 14 amino acids. The CDR3 nucleotides read TGTGCCAGCAGCTTAGCGCTAGGGCTGGAGACCCAGTACTTC. It specifies CASSLALGLETQYF.

The gene calls are TRBV30 and TRBJ1-3; D not certain. V lost 5 bases to trimming and J lost 0 bases, with 5 bases between them. CDR1 and CDR2 from the germline V gene are GTSNPN and SVGIG (reference sequence). The CDR3 spans 12 residues. The CDR3: CAWGNSGNTIYF. The CDR3 DNA sequence: TGTGCCTGGGGAAACTCTGGAAACACCATATATTTT.

The chain carries TRBV7-9 and TRBJ1-1; tentative D call: TRBD1 (5 bases). Germline CDR1 reads SEHNR; CDR2 reads FQNEAQ (reference sequence). The CDR3 totals 15 residues. Trimming cost V 5 bases and J 4 bases, with 17 bases left between them. DNA for the CDR3: TGTGCCAGCAGCCCTTCGACAGCTTTGGCCACTGAAGCTTTCTTT. Translation: CASSPSTALATEAFF. The whole variable domain, remainder taken from reference TRBV7-9 and TRBJ1-1, is DTGVSQNPRHKITKRGQNVTFRCDPISEHNRLYWYRQTLGQGPEFLTYFQNEAQLEKSRLLSDRFSAERPKGSFSTLEIQRTEQGDSAMYLCASSPSTALATEAFFGQGTRLTVV.

For the CDR3, the DNA is TGTGCCAGCTCACGGAGCGGGACTAGAGAGGTGGCAGATACGCAGTATTTT. Amino acid sequence: CASSRSGTREVADTQYF. The V call is TRBV18, the J call TRBJ2-3, with 8 bases fitting TRBD2. V gave up 4 bases and J gave up 4 bases; unmatched junction bases: 13. Germline CDR1 reads KGHSH; CDR2 reads LQKENI. The CDR3 sequence is 17 residues long.

The rearrangement joins TRBV27 to TRBJ2-7; TRBD1 might be the D (5 bases). This CDR3 region has 12 residues. In germline, CDR1 is MNHEY, CDR2 SMNVEV (reference sequence). V shed 6 bases and J shed 7 bases, with 13 bases lying between them. The CDR3 protein is CASSSPGWEQYF. CDR3 bases: TGTGCCAGCAGCTCCCCAGGGTGGGAGCAGTACTTC.

The rearrangement joins TRBV18 to TRBJ2-7; 7 nucleotides agree with TRBD2. Germline CDR1 reads KGHSH; CDR2 reads LQKENI. The CDR3 has 14 amino acids. V trimming: 2 bases; J trimming: 3 bases; junction bases outside the gene matches: 4. CDR3 residues: CASSPEGGLYEQYF. In nucleotides, the CDR3 is TGTGCCAGCTCACCAGAGGGAGGGCTCTACGAGCAGTACTTC. Looking up the rest from reference TRBV18 and TRBJ2-7 gives the full variable domain: NAGVMQNPRHLVRRRGQEARLRCSPMKGHSHVYWYRQLPEEGLKFMVYLQKENIIDESGMPKERFSAEFPKEGPSILRIQQVVRGDSAAYFCASSPEGGLYEQYFGPGTRLTVT.

The rearrangement joins TRBV9 to TRBJ2-6; 12 nucleotides agree with TRBD1. The V gene's germline CDR1 is SGDLS and CDR2 YYNGEE. V shed 3 bases, J shed 3 bases, and the junction held 4 bases outside the gene matches. This CDR3 comprises 17 residues. DNA of the CDR3: TGTGCCAGCAGCGAGGGGGACAGGGGGCTTGGGGCCAACGTCCTGACTTTC. Translated: CASSEGDRGLGANVLTF.

This rearrangement joins TRBV7-2 to TRBJ2-5, with no clear D. Germline CDR1 is SGHTA and CDR2 is FQGNSA. Between the trimmed V and J ends, which lost 5 bases and 1 base, there was a span of 11 bases. CDR3 length: 14 residues. The CDR3 nucleotides read TGTGCCAGCAGCCCAAAGACACCCCAAGAGACCCAGTACTTC. Amino acid sequence: CASSPKTPQETQYF.

The V call is TRBV6-1, the J call TRBJ2-7, with D possibly matching TRBD2 (6 bases). Trimming left V 1 base short and J 3 bases short, with 13 bases between. This CDR3 comprises 15 residues. CDR1 is MNHNS, CDR2 SASEGT, per germline. CDR3 DNA sequence: TGTGCCAGCAGTGAAGGCCGGGGACTTCTCTACGAGCAGTACTTC. Protein product: CASSEGRGLLYEQYF.